This TCR beta chain was observed in a study of T cell responses to AZD1222 COVID-19 vaccine. Clones were read by immunoSEQ multiplex PCR, and TCRdb kept only the in-frame ones, dropping some. The sample yields 150,000 to 200,000 clones, roughly 92% seen once. Findings and limits, study-wide: Spike-specific TCR repertoires showed rising breadth and depth after two AZD1222 doses.

Note on this clone: Its antigen is as yet unknown.

The sample was peripheral blood, taken 28 days after the second AZD1222 dose. The sequence derives from an adult who received the AZD1222 COVID-19 vaccine.

The CDR3 loop is CASSLGVVPNTGELFF. As DNA, the CDR3 is TGCGCCAGCAGCTTGGGGGTAGTTCCGAACACCGGGGAGCTGTTTTTT. The chain joins TRBV5-1 to TRBJ2-2; D unresolved. This CDR3 is 16 amino acids long. V lost 0 bases to trimming and J lost 0 bases, with 9 bases between them. Germline V CDR1 and CDR2: SGHRS, YFSETQ.